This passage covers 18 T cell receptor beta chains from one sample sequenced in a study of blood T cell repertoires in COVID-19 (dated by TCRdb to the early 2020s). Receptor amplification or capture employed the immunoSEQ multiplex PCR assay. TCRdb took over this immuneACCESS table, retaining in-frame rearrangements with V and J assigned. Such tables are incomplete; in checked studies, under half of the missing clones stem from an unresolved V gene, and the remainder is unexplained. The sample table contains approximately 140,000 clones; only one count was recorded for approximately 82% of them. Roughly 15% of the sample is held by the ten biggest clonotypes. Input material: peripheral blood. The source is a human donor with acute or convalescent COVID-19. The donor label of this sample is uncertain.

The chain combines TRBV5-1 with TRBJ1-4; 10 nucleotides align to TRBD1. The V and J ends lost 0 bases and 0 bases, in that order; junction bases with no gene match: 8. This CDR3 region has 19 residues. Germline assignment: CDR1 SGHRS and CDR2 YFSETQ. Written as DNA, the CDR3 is TGCGCCAGCAGCTTGGCGGACAGGGGGGGAAGAGCAACTAATGAAAAACTGTTTTTT. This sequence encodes CASSLADRGGRATNEKLFF.

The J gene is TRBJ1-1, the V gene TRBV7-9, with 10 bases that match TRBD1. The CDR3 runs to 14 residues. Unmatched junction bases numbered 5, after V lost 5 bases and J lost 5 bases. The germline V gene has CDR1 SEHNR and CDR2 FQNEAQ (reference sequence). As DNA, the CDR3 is TGTGCCAGCAGCCAAGGGACAGGGGAGACTGAAGCTTTCTTT. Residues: CASSQGTGETEAFF.

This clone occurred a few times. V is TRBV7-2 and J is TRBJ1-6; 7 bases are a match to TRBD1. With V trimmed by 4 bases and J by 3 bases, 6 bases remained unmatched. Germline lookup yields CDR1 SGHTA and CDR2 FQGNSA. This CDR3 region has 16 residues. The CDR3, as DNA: TGTGCCAGCAGCTCCCCGGACAGGTTCTATAATTCACCCCTCCACTTT. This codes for CASSSPDRFYNSPLHF.

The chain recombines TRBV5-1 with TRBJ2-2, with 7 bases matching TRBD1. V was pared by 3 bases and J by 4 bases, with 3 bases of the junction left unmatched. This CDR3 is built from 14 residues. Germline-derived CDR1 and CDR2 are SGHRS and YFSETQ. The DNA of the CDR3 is TGCGCCAGCAGCTCCGGACAGGTCACCGGGGAGCTGTTTTTT. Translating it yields CASSSGQVTGELFF.

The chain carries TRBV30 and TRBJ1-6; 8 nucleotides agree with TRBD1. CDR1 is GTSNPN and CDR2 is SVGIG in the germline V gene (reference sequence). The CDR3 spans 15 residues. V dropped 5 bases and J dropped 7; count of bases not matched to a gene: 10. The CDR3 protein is CAWSVGGQGNSPLHF. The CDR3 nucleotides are TGTGCCTGGTCGGTCGGCGGACAGGGAAATTCACCCCTCCACTTT. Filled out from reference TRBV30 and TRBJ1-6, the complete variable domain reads SQTIHQWPATLVQPVGSPLSLECTVEGTSNPNLYWYRQAAGRGLQLLFYSVGIGQISSEVPQNLSASRPQDRQFILSSKKLLLSDSGFYLCAWSVGGQGNSPLHFGNGTRLTVT.

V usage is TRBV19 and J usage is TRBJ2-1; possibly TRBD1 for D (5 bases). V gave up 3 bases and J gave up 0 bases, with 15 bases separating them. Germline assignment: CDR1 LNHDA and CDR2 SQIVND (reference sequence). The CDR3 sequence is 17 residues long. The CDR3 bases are TGTGCCAGTAGTATTGGGCCAGGGAACATCTCCTACAATGAGCAGTTCTTC. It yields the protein CASSIGPGNISYNEQFF.

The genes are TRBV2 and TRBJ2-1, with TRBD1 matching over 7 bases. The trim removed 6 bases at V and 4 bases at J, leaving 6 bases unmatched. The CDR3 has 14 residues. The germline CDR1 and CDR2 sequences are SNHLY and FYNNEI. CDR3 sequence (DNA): TGTGCCAGCAGGGCACAGGGGATATACAATGAGCAGTTCTTC. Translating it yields CASRAQGIYNEQFF.

CDR3 sequence (DNA): TGTGCCAGCAGCTTAGGCCTCCCGGGGAACATTCAGTACTTC. This encodes CASSLGLPGNIQYF. The chain is built from TRBV7-8 and TRBJ2-4; TRBD2 might be the D (5 bases). Germline CDR1 and CDR2: SGHVS and FQNEAQ. The V gene lost 1 base and the J gene lost 7 bases, with 11 bases spanning the gap. This CDR3 is 14 amino acids long.

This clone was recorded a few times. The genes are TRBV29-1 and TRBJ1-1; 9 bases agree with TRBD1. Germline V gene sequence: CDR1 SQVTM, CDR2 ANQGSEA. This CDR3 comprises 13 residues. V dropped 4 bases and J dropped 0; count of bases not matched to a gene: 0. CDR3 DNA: TGCAGCGTTGGGACAGGGGTGAACACTGAAGCTTTCTTT. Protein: CSVGTGVNTEAFF.

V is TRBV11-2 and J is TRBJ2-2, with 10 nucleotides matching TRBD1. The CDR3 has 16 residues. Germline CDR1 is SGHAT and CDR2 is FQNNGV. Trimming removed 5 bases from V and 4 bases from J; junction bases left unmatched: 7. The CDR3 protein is CASSARDRGVTGELFF. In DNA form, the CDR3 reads TGTGCCAGCAGCGCGAGGGACAGGGGTGTCACCGGGGAGCTGTTTTTT.

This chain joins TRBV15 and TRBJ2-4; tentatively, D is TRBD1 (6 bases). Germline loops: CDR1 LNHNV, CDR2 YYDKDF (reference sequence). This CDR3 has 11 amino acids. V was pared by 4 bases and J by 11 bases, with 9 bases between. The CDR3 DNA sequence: TGTGCCACCAGCAACGGACAGCTTCAGTACTTC. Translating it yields CATSNGQLQYF.

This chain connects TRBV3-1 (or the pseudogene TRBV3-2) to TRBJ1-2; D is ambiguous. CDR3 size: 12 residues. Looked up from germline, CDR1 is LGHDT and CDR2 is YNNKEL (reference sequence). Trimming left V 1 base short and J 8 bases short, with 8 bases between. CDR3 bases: TGTGCCAGCAGCCAAGTCAGAAAGGGCTACACCTTC. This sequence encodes CASSQVRKGYTF.

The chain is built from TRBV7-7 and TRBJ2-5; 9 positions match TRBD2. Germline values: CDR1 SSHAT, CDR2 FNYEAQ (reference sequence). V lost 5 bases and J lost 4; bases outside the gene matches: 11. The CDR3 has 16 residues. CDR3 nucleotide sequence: TGTGCCAGCAGCCAAGGACTAGCGAAGCCTGGAGAGACCCAGTACTTC. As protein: CASSQGLAKPGETQYF.

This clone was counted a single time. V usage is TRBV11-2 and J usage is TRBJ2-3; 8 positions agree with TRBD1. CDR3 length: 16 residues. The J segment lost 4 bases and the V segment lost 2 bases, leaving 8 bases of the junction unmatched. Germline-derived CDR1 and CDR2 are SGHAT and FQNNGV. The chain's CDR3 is CASSLSRTGMADTQYF. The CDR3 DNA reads TGTGCCAGCAGCTTATCCCGGACAGGGATGGCAGATACGCAGTATTTT.

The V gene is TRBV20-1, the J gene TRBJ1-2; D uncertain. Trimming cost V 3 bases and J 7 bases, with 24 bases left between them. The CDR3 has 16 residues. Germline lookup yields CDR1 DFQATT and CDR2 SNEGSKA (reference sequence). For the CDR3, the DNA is TGCAGTGCTAGTCCTATTACTACCGACGGTGGAGGTGGCTACACCTTC. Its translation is CSASPITTDGGGGYTF.

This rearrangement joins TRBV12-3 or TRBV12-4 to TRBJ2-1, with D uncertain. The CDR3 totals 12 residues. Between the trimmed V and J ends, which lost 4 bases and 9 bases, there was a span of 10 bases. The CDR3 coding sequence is TGTGCCAGCAGTTCCTCGCGCTCTGAGCAGTTCTTC. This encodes CASSSSRSEQFF.

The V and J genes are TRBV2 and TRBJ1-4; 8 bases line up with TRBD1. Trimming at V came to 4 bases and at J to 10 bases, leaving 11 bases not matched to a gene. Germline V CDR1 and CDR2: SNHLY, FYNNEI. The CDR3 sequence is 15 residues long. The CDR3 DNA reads TGTGCCAGCAGTGTCACGACAGGGGAGGTGGTAAAACTGTTTTTT. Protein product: CASSVTTGEVVKLFF.

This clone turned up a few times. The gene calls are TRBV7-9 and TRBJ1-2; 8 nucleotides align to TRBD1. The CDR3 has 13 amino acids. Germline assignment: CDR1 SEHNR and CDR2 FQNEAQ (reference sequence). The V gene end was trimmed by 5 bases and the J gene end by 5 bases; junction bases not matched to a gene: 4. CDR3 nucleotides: TGTGCCAGCAGCGTCCGACAGGGGTATGGCTACACCTTC. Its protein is CASSVRQGYGYTF. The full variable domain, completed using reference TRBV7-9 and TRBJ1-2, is DTGVSQNPRHKITKRGQNVTFRCDPISEHNRLYWYRQTLGQGPEFLTYFQNEAQLEKSRLLSDRFSAERPKGSFSTLEIQRTEQGDSAMYLCASSVRQGYGYTFGSGTRLTVV.